This is a list of T cell receptor beta chains from one sample in a study of T cell responses to AZD1222 COVID-19 vaccine. Produced via immunoSEQ multiplex PCR; TCRdb's table is partial and in-frame only. The sample has approximately 90,000 clones, more than 75% seen once. Sequencing used peripheral blood, obtained on day 0 of AZD1222 vaccination. These receptors were taken from an adult in good health. Each CDR3 is given with its conserved first and last residue. The D gene is left open where the match is weak. Only some rows state a clone size, as once, few, many or a class for expanded clones.

>-|TRBD2|TRBJ2-7|TRBV25-1
TGTGCCAGCAGTGAACTAGCGGGGACCTACGAGCAGTACTTC
CASSELAGTYEQYF
>few|-|TRBJ1-5|TRBV24-1
TGTGCCACCAGCGGAGGCGGGGTAGGGCAGCCCCAGCATTTT
CATSGGGVGQPQHF
>-|-|TRBJ2-2|TRBV11-2
TGTGCCAGCAGCTCTCAGGGGTTCACCGGGGAGCTGTTTTTT
CASSSQGFTGELFF
>-|-|TRBJ1-5|TRBV15
TGTGCCACCAGCAGACGAAGGATTTTCAATCAGCCCCAGCATTTT
CATSRRRIFNQPQHF
>-|-|TRBJ1-1|TRBV19
TGTGCCAGTAACGACAGGCTGAACACTGAAGCTTTCTTT
CASNDRLNTEAFF
>-|TRBD1|TRBJ1-2|TRBV6-5
TGTGCCAGCAGTTCCGCCGGGACAGGGGGTCAATATGGCTACACCTTC
CASSSAGTGGQYGYTF
>-|-|TRBJ1-1|TRBV7-9
TGTGCCAGCAGCTTAGACGTGTGGACTGAAGCTTTCTTT
CASSLDVWTEAFF
>-|-|TRBJ2-1|TRBV18
TGTGCCAGCTCACCGCAGGGCAATGAGCAGTTCTTC
CASSPQGNEQFF
>-|-|TRBJ2-7|TRBV6-5
TGTGCCAGCTCAGGCGGTCGCTACGAGCAGTACTTC
CASSGGRYEQYF
>-|-|TRBJ2-3|TRBV28
TGTGCCAGCAGCCCCCCAGGGGTGGGGACAGATACGCAGTATTTT
CASSPPGVGTDTQYF
>-|TRBD1|TRBJ1-6|TRBV3-1/TRBV3-2
TGTGCCAGCAGCCGCACGACAGGGCGCCACTCACCCCTCCACTTT
CASSRTTGRHSPLHF
>-|-|TRBJ2-7|TRBV5-1
TGCGCCAGCAGCTTGGGCCCCGCAGTAGCGCGGGACGAGCAGTACTTC
CASSLGPAVARDEQYF
>-|TRBD1|TRBJ1-2|TRBV7-3
TGTGCCGTACCTGGCGGGACAGGGGCATTCTATGGCTACACCTTC
CAVPGGTGAFYGYTF
>-|TRBD1|TRBJ1-2|TRBV28
TGTGCCAGCAGTACGGCCCAGGGGGCGCTTGGCTACACCTTC
CASSTAQGALGYTF
>-|TRBD1|TRBJ1-2|TRBV15
TGTGCCACCAGCAGAGGGGGACAGGGGATAGATGGCTACACCTTC
CATSRGGQGIDGYTF
>-|-|TRBJ1-5|TRBV6-5
TGTGCCAGCAGTTATGGGACCTATCAGCCCCAGCATTTT
CASSYGTYQPQHF
>-|TRBD2|TRBJ2-3|TRBV30
TGTGCCTGGAGTGTAGCCTGGGCTAGCGGGAGGGAGTATTTT
CAWSVAWASGREYF
>-|-|TRBJ1-1|TRBV7-9
TGTGCCAGCAGCTCGCTGGGGTGGGTGAACACTGAAGCTTTCTTT
CASSSLGWVNTEAFF
>once|-|TRBJ2-5|TRBV6-5
TGTGCCAGCAGTTACTCGGTTCTAGCAGAGACCCAGTACTTC
CASSYSVLAETQYF
>-|TRBD2|TRBJ2-3|TRBV19
TGTGCCAGTAGTATAGATCCTTTCTTGTACGGCGGGGGGCATGCAGATACGCAGTATTTT
CASSIDPFLYGGGHADTQYF
>-|-|TRBJ1-1|TRBV9
TGTGCCAGCAACGGGGGGGAGGTAGACACTGAAGCTTTCTTT
CASNGGEVDTEAFF
>-|-|TRBJ2-1|TRBV28
TGTGCCAGCAGTTTCCTCGACAGGCAAATTGAGCAGTTCTTC
CASSFLDRQIEQFF
>-|-|TRBJ1-1|TRBV2
TGTGCCATCGGGTCGCGAACTGAAGCTTTCTTT
CAIGSRTEAFF
>-|-|TRBJ1-4|TRBV2
TGTGCCAGCACCCTGGAGGGACTAAGTAATGAAAAACTGTTTTTT
CASTLEGLSNEKLFF
>-|-|TRBJ1-4|TRBV5-1
TGCGCCAGCAGCTTGGAACAGGGTAGCGAAAAACTGTTTTTT
CASSLEQGSEKLFF
>once|-|TRBJ1-2|TRBV28
TGTGCCAGCAGTTTATCCATCAGGTTTATCTATGGCTACACCTTC
CASSLSIRFIYGYTF
>-|-|TRBJ2-7|TRBV6-1
TGTGCCAGCAGTGAACAGGGTGCAGAGCAGTACTTC
CASSEQGAEQYF
>-|-|TRBJ2-2|TRBV9
TGTGCCAGCACAGCAAGTCAGACAGGATCAAACACCGGGGAGCTGTTTTTT
CASTASQTGSNTGELFF
>-|-|TRBJ1-4|TRBV7-9
TGTGCCAGCAACCGAGGGGAAGACCCCGAAAAACTGTTTTTT
CASNRGEDPEKLFF
>-|-|TRBJ2-7|TRBV20-1
TGCAGTGCAGCTTCGCAGTACGAGCAGTACTTC
CSAASQYEQYF
>-|-|TRBJ1-4|TRBV28
TGTGCCAGCACCCCCGGTTCTAATGAAAAACTGTTTTTT
CASTPGSNEKLFF
>-|-|TRBJ1-4|TRBV24-1
TGTGCCACCAGTGACGGGGGAAATGAAAAACTGTTTTTT
CATSDGGNEKLFF
>-|-|TRBJ2-7|TRBV6-5
TGTGCCAGCAAGGAAGGCAGCTCCTACGAGCAGTACTTC
CASKEGSSYEQYF
>-|-|TRBJ1-2|TRBV14
TGTGCCAGCAGCCAAGCGGACGCGGGGTCCCCGTATGGCTACACCTTC
CASSQADAGSPYGYTF
>-|-|TRBJ2-5|TRBV5-1
TGCGCCAGCAGCTTGGGGGGTAGCGGAAACATAGAGACCCAGTACTTC
CASSLGGSGNIETQYF
>-|-|TRBJ2-1|TRBV19
TGTGCCACGACGAATAACGGGATCGGTGGCAATGAGCAGTTCTTC
CATTNNGIGGNEQFF
>-|-|TRBJ2-1|TRBV19
TGTGCCAGTAGTTCTCGACTCGCGGATGAGCAGTTCTTC
CASSSRLADEQFF
>-|-|TRBJ1-1|TRBV29-1
TGCAGTGCCATGACAGGAGCGAACACTGAAGCTTTCTTT
CSAMTGANTEAFF
>-|TRBD1|TRBJ1-5|TRBV12-3/TRBV12-4
TGTGCCAGCAGTCCAGGGGGCTTGCAGCCCCAGCATTTT
CASSPGGLQPQHF
>-|-|TRBJ1-2|TRBV28
TGTGCCAGCGCAGGCTATGGCTACACCTTC
CASAGYGYTF
>-|TRBD1|TRBJ1-2|TRBV6-5
TGTGCCAGCAGTTTTGGGGGGACAGGGGTGGGCTACACCTTC
CASSFGGTGVGYTF
>-|TRBD1|TRBJ1-5|TRBV6-5
TGTGCCAGCAGGCCGACAGGGCGCAATCAGCCCCAGCATTTT
CASRPTGRNQPQHF
>-|TRBD1|TRBJ1-2|TRBV3-1/TRBV3-2
TGTGCCAGCAGCCAGGGACAGGTCTATGGCTACACCTTC
CASSQGQVYGYTF
>few|-|TRBJ2-6|TRBV19
TGTGCCAGCACCGTAGAGGGCTCTGGGGCCAACGTCCTGACTTTC
CASTVEGSGANVLTF
>-|TRBD1|TRBJ1-2|TRBV7-9
TGTGCCAGCAGACTAGTGGGACAGGCGAACTATGGCTACACCTTC
CASRLVGQANYGYTF
>-|-|TRBJ1-5|TRBV12-3/TRBV12-4
TGTGCCAGCAGGAGGGGCAATCAGCCCCAGCATTTT
CASRRGNQPQHF
>-|-|TRBJ1-1|TRBV29-1
TGCAGCGTTGTGCCCGGGACTGAAGCTTTCTTT
CSVVPGTEAFF
>-|-|TRBJ1-2|TRBV5-4
TGTGCCAGCAGCGGCGACGGGCTTGGCTACACCTTC
CASSGDGLGYTF
>-|TRBD2|TRBJ2-1|TRBV13
TGTGCCAGCAGCGCGCGGGGGGCGGCCTACAATGAGCAGTTCTTC
CASSARGAAYNEQFF
>-|-|TRBJ2-6|TRBV7-9
TGTGCCAGCAGCTTAGCGACCGATTACTCTGGGGCCAACGTCCTGACTTTC
CASSLATDYSGANVLTF
>-|-|TRBJ1-4|TRBV2
TGTGCCAGCAGTGCCCTGGGCTTTGGAGAAAAACTGTTTTTT
CASSALGFGEKLFF
>-|TRBD2|TRBJ2-1|TRBV3-1/TRBV3-2
TGTGCCAGCAGCCAAGACGGGCGGGGACTATACAATGAGCAGTTCTTC
CASSQDGRGLYNEQFF
>-|-|TRBJ2-2|TRBV3-1/TRBV3-2
TGTGCCAGCAGCCAAGTGGGGGGAGAGGGCACCGGGGAGCTGTTTTTT
CASSQVGGEGTGELFF
>few|-|TRBJ1-6|TRBV27
TGTGCCAGCAGTTTATTCCCTGAGTCACCCCTCCACTTT
CASSLFPESPLHF
>-|TRBD1|TRBJ1-1|TRBV7-9
TGTGCCAGCAGCTTAGCTGGACAGGGGAACACTGAAGCTTTCTTT
CASSLAGQGNTEAFF
>-|-|TRBJ1-3|TRBV19
TGTGCCAGTAGTTCCAGGGCCTCTGGAAACACCATATATTTT
CASSSRASGNTIYF
>-|-|TRBJ1-4|TRBV16
TGTGCCAGCAGCCCCTCCGGGACGGAAAATGAAAAACTGTTTTTT
CASSPSGTENEKLFF
>-|-|TRBJ2-2|TRBV6-5
TGTGCCAGCAGTTACTCGACCCTCCCCGACACCGGGGAGCTGTTTTTT
CASSYSTLPDTGELFF
>-|TRBD1|TRBJ1-5|TRBV6-5
TGTGCCAGCAGCGGACAGGGGTTGGGGGCTCAGCCCCAGCATTTT
CASSGQGLGAQPQHF